This T cell receptor (beta chain) was sequenced for a study of beta chain features in type 1 diabetes. Study-level points and caveats: Patients showed naive, central memory and Treg TCRB repertoires that appeared more similar than those of healthy donors.

This clone turned up a few times. The antigen is undetermined. All of the isolated RNA was reverse transcribed, so expressed TCRB transcripts were sequenced. Some clones are missing from TCRdb's copy, which holds only in-frame ones; the method was immunoSEQ multiplex PCR. The sample lists 300,000 to 400,000 clones; more than 9.5% were seen once. Researchers reported sorting CD4+ naive, central memory, regulatory and stem cell-like memory cells via CD45RO/CCR7/CD25/CD127/CD95/CD27. Purity exceeded 95% in all sorted populations. The germline V gene encodes CDR1 LNHNV and CDR2 YYDKDF (reference sequence). The V gene end was trimmed by 0 bases and the J gene end by 9 bases; junction bases not matched to a gene: 10. The CDR3 sequence is 17 residues long.

The sequence derives from a young woman in good health. V gene TRBV15 combines with J gene TRBJ2-1, with 11 bases aligning to TRBD2. Material: naive CD4+ T cells from blood. CDR3 in DNA: TGTGCCACCAGCAGAGATAGGCTAGCGGGAGGAAGAAGTGAGCAGTTCTTC. Encoded protein: CATSRDRLAGGRSEQFF.